What follows are 12 T cell receptor beta chains derived from one specimen sequenced in a study of cytomegalovirus exposure and HLA in healthy donors. PCR amplification relied on 60 Vbeta primers (plus 13 Jbeta primers). Profiling relied on immunoSEQ multiplex PCR, and the TCRdb table lists in-frame clones only, not all of them. This table has 180,000 or so clones, 80% to 90% appearing once. Sequenced: PBMCs. Every receptor here comes from a woman in her 30s in good health and CMV-seronegative.

The chain couples TRBV7-2 to TRBJ1-1; TRBD1 agrees at 8 bases. Per germline, CDR1 SGHTA and CDR2 FQGNSA. The CDR3 has 15 residues. V was clipped by 4 bases and J by 4 bases; unmatched bases: 8. This CDR3 reads CASSSGGQGFTEAFF. The CDR3 coding sequence is TGTGCCAGCAGCTCCGGCGGACAGGGATTCACTGAAGCTTTCTTT. The whole variable domain, filled in from reference TRBV7-2 and TRBJ1-1, reads GAGVSQSPSNKVTEKGKDVELRCDPISGHTALYWYRQSLGQGLEFLIYFQGNSAPDKSGLPSDRFSAERTGGSVSTLTIQRTQQEDSAVYLCASSSGGQGFTEAFFGQGTRLTVV.

V usage is TRBV5-6 and J usage is TRBJ2-5, with 16 bases lining up with TRBD2. This CDR3 comprises 15 residues. Germline-derived CDR1 and CDR2 are SGHDT and YYEEEE. V shed 4 bases and J 5 bases; nucleotides not matched to a gene: 2. CDR3 DNA: TGTGCCAGCAGCCAGGGACTAGCGGGGGGGGAGACCCAGTACTTC. This codes for CASSQGLAGGETQYF. Full variable domain (remainder filled in from reference TRBV5-6 and TRBJ2-5): DAGVTQSPTHLIKTRGQQVTLRCSPKSGHDTVSWYQQALGQGPQFIFQYYEEEERQRGNFPDRFSGHQFPNYSSELNVNALLLGDSALYLCASSQGLAGGETQYFGPGTRLLVL.

The V call is TRBV7-2, the J call TRBJ2-5, with 11 bases identical to TRBD2. The DNA end is a closer match to TRBJ2-7, so the J assignment may be wrong. The CDR3 extends over 15 amino acids. CDR1 SGHTA and CDR2 FQGNSA come from the germline V gene. The CDR3 coding sequence is TGTGCCAGCAGCTTAACTAGCGGGAGCTCCTACGAGCAGTACTTC. Residues: CASSLTSGSSYEQYF.

CDR3 sequence reads: CASSFFGRRGYEQYF. CDR3 DNA: TGTGCCAGCAGTTTTTTTGGGCGACGGGGCTACGAGCAGTACTTC. The V gene is TRBV27, the J gene TRBJ2-7, with D possibly being TRBD2 (5 bases). CDR1 is MNHEY, CDR2 SMNVEV, per germline (reference sequence). This CDR3 region has 15 residues. Trimming removed 3 bases at V and 3 bases at J, with 15 bases between.

CDR3 region: CACLRLFDSSYEQYF. CDR3 DNA sequence: TGTGCCTGCCTCCGGCTATTCGACAGTTCCTACGAGCAGTACTTC. V usage is TRBV30 and J usage is TRBJ2-7; weak D call: TRBD1 (5 bases). The germline V gene has CDR1 GTSNPN and CDR2 SVGIG (reference sequence). V dropped 6 bases and J dropped 1 base, with 19 bases sitting between them. This CDR3 is 15 amino acids long.

The gene calls are TRBV28 and TRBJ2-1; 7 nucleotides match TRBD1. Trimming at V came to 5 bases and at J to 1 base, leaving 8 bases not matched to a gene. The CDR3 contains 16 residues. From germline, CDR1 is MDHEN and CDR2 SYDVKM. The DNA of the CDR3 is TGTGCCAGCAGTGCGAAGGGGGCTAGGTCCTACAATGAGCAGTTCTTC. This gives the protein CASSAKGARSYNEQFF.

The chain uses TRBV5-1 and TRBJ2-7, with TRBD1 matching over 9 bases. The junction had 9 bases not matched to a gene; V was cut back by 0 bases and J by 5 bases. This CDR3 spans 16 amino acids. Germline-derived CDR1 and CDR2 are SGHRS and YFSETQ. The CDR3 here is CASSLAPGTGRDEQYF. DNA for the CDR3: TGCGCCAGCAGCTTGGCCCCCGGGACAGGGCGGGACGAGCAGTACTTC.

The gene calls are TRBV28 and TRBJ1-4; TRBD1 is a possible D gene (6 bases). Germline CDR1 and CDR2: MDHEN and SYDVKM. The CDR3 length is 14 residues. With 5 bases removed from V and 16 bases from J, the gap between germline ends came to 23 bases. The CDR3 nucleotides read TGTGCCAGCAGTCCGAGCGGGGGGCAAGTGATCGCGTTTTTT. Translating it yields CASSPSGGQVIAFF. Full variable domain (missing parts from reference TRBV28 and TRBJ1-4): DVKVTQSSRYLVKRTGEKVFLECVQDMDHENMFWYRQDPGLGLRLIYFSYDVKMKEKGDIPEGYSVSREKKERFSLILESASTNQTSMYLCASSPSGGQVIAFFGSGTQLSVL.

This chain links TRBV6-1 with TRBJ2-1; 7 positions agree with TRBD2. The V and J ends lost 3 bases and 0 bases, in that order; junction bases with no gene match: 8. From germline, CDR1 is MNHNS and CDR2 SASEGT. The CDR3 contains 17 residues. Here the CDR3 reads CASSDGGVRSSYNEQFF. The CDR3 DNA follows: TGTGCCAGCAGTGATGGGGGGGTGAGGAGCTCCTACAATGAGCAGTTCTTC.

The chain recombines TRBV2 with TRBJ2-5; D is unclear. The DNA end is more similar to TRBJ2-7, so the J call may be wrong. Germline values: CDR1 SNHLY, CDR2 FYNNEI. The CDR3 sequence is 15 residues long. CDR3: CASSEAQGWGYEQYF. The DNA for the CDR3 is TGTGCCAGCAGTGAAGCGCAAGGGTGGGGCTACGAGCAGTACTTC.

With respect to this clone: A read error may account for a junction end that differs from germline. The rearrangement uses TRBV6-5 and TRBJ1-2; D unclear. The CDR3 covers 13 residues. Germline V gene lookup returns CDR1 MNHEY and CDR2 SVGAGI. Written as DNA, the CDR3 is TGTGCCGGCAGTGCCCGGGAGCTCTATGGCTACACCTTC. This gives the protein CAGSARELYGYTF.

This clone was observed once. This chain uses TRBV27 with TRBJ2-1; D might be TRBD2 (5 bases). V lost 11 bases, J lost 4 bases, and 18 bases lay in between. Germline CDR1 and CDR2: MNHEY and SMNVEV (reference sequence). The CDR3 covers 14 residues. CDR3 region: CASSAGQEYNEQFF. In DNA, the CDR3 is TGTGCCTCCTCGGCGGGCCAGGAGTACAATGAGCAGTTCTTC.